A single sample gave rise to the 18 T cell receptor beta chains below, sequenced in a study of technical replicates of blood from several donors. TCRdb's copy holds only in-frame clones and misses some; the assay was immunoSEQ multiplex PCR. The sample gives roughly 83,000 clones, approximately 92% of which show up once; around 0.25% is in the top ten. The sample consisted of T cells isolated from PBMCs. The source of these receptors is a human donor in good health.

In DNA form, the CDR3 reads TGTGCCAGTAGGCAGGGGGGAAACACTGAAGCTTTCTTT. Protein: CASRQGGNTEAFF. This rearrangement joins TRBV19 to TRBJ1-1; 7 nucleotides match TRBD1. Germline V gives CDR1 LNHDA, CDR2 SQIVND (reference sequence). The CDR3 has 13 amino acids. V was pared by 6 bases and J by 2 bases, with 3 bases of the junction left unmatched.

J is TRBJ2-5 and V is TRBV5-1; weak D call: TRBD1 (6 bases). V shed 4 bases and J shed 4 bases, with 23 bases lying between them. The CDR3 extends over 17 amino acids. Germline loops: CDR1 SGHRS, CDR2 YFSETQ. CDR3 sequence (DNA): TGCGCCAGCAGCCCCCTTCAGCAGACAGGTCTCATAGAGACCCAGTACTTC. Translation: CASSPLQQTGLIETQYF.

The chain carries TRBV5-1 and TRBJ2-5, with 8 bases lining up with TRBD1. This CDR3 has 15 amino acids. Germline V lookup: CDR1 SGHRS, CDR2 YFSETQ. V lost 2 bases and J lost 2; bases outside the gene matches: 5. The CDR3 DNA is TGCGCCAGCAGCTTCGGGACAGGCTTACAAGAGACCCAGTACTTC. Encoded protein: CASSFGTGLQETQYF. Filled out from reference TRBV5-1 and TRBJ2-5, the complete variable domain reads KAGVTQTPRYLIKTRGQQVTLSCSPISGHRSVSWYQQTPGQGLQFLFEYFSETQRNKGNFPGRFSGRQFSNSRSEMNVSTLELGDSALYLCASSFGTGLQETQYFGPGTRLLVL.

The chain combines TRBV29-1 with TRBJ1-5; D might be TRBD1 (5 bases). The CDR3 has 14 amino acids. The germline CDR1 and CDR2 sequences are SQVTM and ANQGSEA. V lost 7 bases and J lost 6, with 19 bases in between. The CDR3 loop reads CSAATSGISQPQHF. The CDR3 coding sequence is TGCAGCGCAGCCACCTCAGGGATATCTCAGCCCCAGCATTTT.

The chain links TRBV6-5 to TRBJ1-1; D uncertain. The germline gives CDR1 MNHEY, CDR2 SVGAGI. There are 13 residues in the CDR3. Trimming left V 6 bases short and J 3 bases short, with 11 bases between. CDR3 sequence reads: CASRFGGHTEAFF. The DNA of the CDR3 is TGTGCCAGCAGGTTTGGAGGACACACTGAAGCTTTCTTT.

The chain employs TRBV19 and TRBJ1-5; D might be TRBD1 (5 bases). Germline CDR1 reads LNHDA; CDR2 reads SQIVND (reference sequence). This CDR3 is 19 amino acids long. Trimming removed 5 bases from V and 6 bases from J, with 29 bases in between. The CDR3 bases are TGTGCCAGTAGTGCCCAAGCAACGGGGCGGGGAGGCTATTCTCAGCCCCAGCATTTT. Translation gives CASSAQATGRGGYSQPQHF.

The chain has TRBV9 and TRBJ2-5; D not certain. The V gene lost 3 bases and the J gene lost 0 bases, with 3 bases spanning the gap. The CDR3 consists of 12 residues. The germline gives CDR1 SGDLS, CDR2 YYNGEE. In DNA form, the CDR3 reads TGTGCCAGCAGCGCAAACCAAGAGACCCAGTACTTC. Its translation is CASSANQETQYF.

This chain uses TRBV6-1 with TRBJ1-3, with D hard to call. The germline gives CDR1 MNHNS, CDR2 SASEGT. The V and J ends lost 1 base and 4 bases respectively, with 8 bases between them. The CDR3 has 14 residues. CDR3 coding DNA: TGTGCCAGCAGTGAAGTTCCGGGAGGAAACACCATATATTTT. Translating it yields CASSEVPGGNTIYF.

This rearrangement joins TRBV9 to TRBJ1-1, with 9 bases aligning to TRBD1. V gave up 3 bases and J gave up 3 bases; unmatched junction bases: 12. There are 17 residues in the CDR3. CDR1 and CDR2 (germline): SGDLS, YYNGEE. CDR3 DNA: TGTGCCAGCAGCGGTTACGAGTACAGGGGGCTAGACACTGAAGCTTTCTTT. It specifies CASSGYEYRGLDTEAFF.

The chain links TRBV5-1 to TRBJ1-2; 8 positions agree with TRBD1. With V trimmed by 3 bases and J by 4 bases, 11 bases remained unmatched. CDR3 size: 16 residues. Germline loops: CDR1 SGHRS, CDR2 YFSETQ. The CDR3: CASSSLMTGALYGYTF. The CDR3 nucleotides read TGCGCCAGCAGCTCGTTAATGACAGGGGCCCTCTATGGCTACACCTTC.

The chain couples TRBV28 to TRBJ2-7; possibly TRBD1 for D (5 bases). CDR1 is MDHEN, CDR2 SYDVKM, per germline. The CDR3 is 14 residues long. Trimming cost V 0 bases and J 5 bases, with 11 bases left between them. CDR3 sequence reads: CASSLWTAGHEQYF. The CDR3 region has the DNA TGTGCCAGCAGTTTATGGACAGCTGGCCACGAGCAGTACTTC.

V and J are TRBV21-1 and TRBJ1-2; TRBD1 is taken as the D call from the table, unchecked against the DNA. TRBV21-1 has pseudogene status. The CDR3 contains 13 residues. Here the CDR3 reads CASSERRQPVPPF. The CDR3 DNA reads as TGTGCCAGCAGCGAGCGACGACAGCCCGTTCCCCCCTTC.

The chain carries TRBV19 and TRBJ2-7; 7 bases are shared with TRBD1. CDR1 and CDR2 from the germline V gene are LNHDA and SQIVND (reference sequence). The CDR3 totals 16 residues. CDR3 in amino acids: CASSKGGIRRSYEQYF. The DNA for the CDR3 is TGTGCTTCAAGCAAAGGGGGCATAAGGCGCTCCTACGAGCAGTACTTC.

The DNA for the CDR3 is TGTGCCAGCAGCGAGGGACAGGGGGCTTCACCCCTCCACTTT. Translating gives CASSEGQGASPLHF. V is TRBV2 and J is TRBJ1-6; 12 bases are a match to TRBD1. The V and J ends lost 6 bases and 9 bases, in that order; junction bases with no gene match: 3. The CDR3 runs 14 residues. Germline CDR1 is SNHLY and CDR2 is FYNNEI.

The V and J genes are TRBV6-1 and TRBJ2-7; TRBD1 might be the D (7 bases). Trimming stripped 7 bases from V and 0 bases from J, with 16 bases between. Looked up from germline, CDR1 is MNHNS and CDR2 is SASEGT. The CDR3 has 15 residues. In DNA form, the CDR3 reads TGTGCCAGCAACGTGGCGGGACAGAGCTCCTACGAGCAGTACTTC. This translates into CASNVAGQSSYEQYF.

The CDR3 is CASSPRLTGLRGYTF. The CDR3 region has the DNA TGTGCCAGCAGCCCAAGACTAACAGGGTTACGTGGCTACACCTTC. V gene TRBV14 combines with J gene TRBJ1-2; D might be TRBD1 (6 bases). The CDR3 consists of 15 residues. CDR1 and CDR2 (germline): SGHDN, FVKESK. Trimming left V 4 bases short and J 7 bases short, with 19 bases between.

This clone was seen once. The V gene is TRBV2, the J gene TRBJ2-3, with D possibly matching TRBD2 (6 bases). This CDR3 comprises 11 residues. CDR1 is SNHLY and CDR2 is FYNNEI in the germline V gene. Trimming cost V 6 bases and J 8 bases, with 9 bases left between them. The CDR3 loop is CASRQEGTQYF. CDR3 sequence (DNA): TGTGCCAGCAGACAGGAGGGTACGCAGTATTTT.

The J gene is TRBJ1-1, the V gene TRBV7-9, with D hard to call. Looked up from germline, CDR1 is SEHNR and CDR2 is FQNEAQ (reference sequence). The CDR3 totals 11 residues. Deletions cut 3 bases from V and 5 bases from J, with 4 bases between. The CDR3 region has the DNA TGTGCCAGCAGCTTCGGGACTGAAGCTTTCTTT. This codes for CASSFGTEAFF.